The rows below give T cell receptor beta chains drawn from one sample of a study of cytomegalovirus exposure and HLA in healthy donors. Clones were sequenced by immunoSEQ multiplex PCR, and TCRdb holds only the in-frame ones, with some missing. The table lists about 140,000 clones, more than 55% of them singletons. The sequenced sample consisted of PBMCs. The origin of the receptors is a woman aged 60-75 years in good health and CMV-seronegative. Each CDR3 is given with its conserved first and last residue. D genes are given only for firm matches. Only part of the rows carry a size: once, few, many, or a class if the clone is expanded.

d_gene	v_gene	abundance	j_gene	CDR3nt	CDR3aa
.	TRBV18	.	TRBJ2-7	TGTGCCAGCTCACCTCCCGGGAGCTCTTGGGACGAGCAGTACTTC	CASSPPGSSWDEQYF
TRBD2	TRBV11-2	once	TRBJ2-7	TGTGCCAGCAGCCCCGGGAGCGGGAGGGTATACGAGCAGTACTTC	CASSPGSGRVYEQYF
TRBD2	TRBV5-1	.	TRBJ2-7	TGCGCCAGCAGCGATTCTGGACTAGCGGGGGGTTCCGAGCAGTACTTC	CASSDSGLAGGSEQYF
.	TRBV6-1	.	TRBJ2-3	TGTGCCAGCAGTCCGGGACTGCACACAGATACGCAGTATTTT	CASSPGLHTDTQYF
TRBD2	TRBV7-2	.	TRBJ2-1	TGTGCCAGCAGCTTCGGGACTAGCGGGAGGAATGAGCAGTTCTTC	CASSFGTSGRNEQFF
.	TRBV19	.	TRBJ1-6	TGTGCCAGTAGTATAGATCAGGGGTTTAATTCACCCCTCCACTTT	CASSIDQGFNSPLHF
.	TRBV19	.	TRBJ1-1	TGTGCCAGTAGTAGGGGGCGGGACACTGAAGCTTTCTTT	CASSRGRDTEAFF
TRBD2	TRBV6-1	.	TRBJ2-3	TGTGCCACCCGTGAGGAGGCGGGGGGGCTTAGAGATACGCAGTATTTT	CATREEAGGLRDTQYF
TRBD2	TRBV14	.	TRBJ2-5	TGTGCCAGCAGCCAAGGCTATGGCGGGGGGCTACAAGAGACCCAGTACTTC	CASSQGYGGGLQETQYF
.	TRBV28	.	TRBJ1-2	TGTGCCAGCACCCCGACCGAGGCTGGAGGCTACACCTTC	CASTPTEAGGYTF
TRBD1	TRBV27	.	TRBJ1-6	TGTGCCAGCAGTAGAATCAACAGGGGCGGTAATTCACCCCTCCACTTT	CASSRINRGGNSPLHF
TRBD1	TRBV19	.	TRBJ2-6	TGTGCCAGTAGTCCAGGGACAGGCGGAAGCTCTGGGGCCAACGTCCTGACTTTC	CASSPGTGGSSGANVLTF
.	TRBV7-6	.	TRBJ1-5	TGTGCCAGCAGCTTTGAAATGGGGCTCAATCAGCCCCAGCATTTT	CASSFEMGLNQPQHF